The 24 T cell receptor beta chains below were found in one sample sequenced in a study of regulatory T cells in long-lasting Graves disease. Time point in this sample: newly diagnosed GD, antithyroid drugs for less than 3 months. From PBMCs, RNA was extracted and then used to make the TCR library. Libraries of TCR beta came from iRepertoire HTBI primers plus Arm-PCR of CDR3 regions. TCRdb analysed the multiplex PCR reads with MiXCR anew, one entry per CDR3 protein. The sample consists of about 330,000 distinct CDR3 sequences, about 17% of them appearing once. The data also belong to a second study, concerning T cells in Graves' hyperthyroidism and ophthalmopathy.

The sequences come from peripheral blood mononuclear cells (PBMCs), collected at new diagnosis, from a patient treated with antithyroid drugs. The receptor set was obtained from a woman under 30 with Graves disease.

The rearrangement links TRBV27 to TRBJ2-2; no clear D gene. Germline V CDR1 and CDR2: MNHEY, SMNVEV (reference sequence). The V and J ends lost 3 bases and 1 base respectively, with 6 bases between them. The CDR3 is made up of 14 amino acids. The CDR3 region is CASSFEVNTGELFF. In nucleotides, the CDR3 is TGTGCCAGCAGTTTTGAGGTGAACACCGGGGAGCTGTTTTTT.

This clonotype was seen at least ten times. The chain uses TRBV12-3 or TRBV12-4 and TRBJ2-5; maybe TRBD2 (5 bases). Trimming stripped 6 bases from V and 5 bases from J, with 13 bases between. This CDR3 has 13 residues. CDR3 amino acids: CASSGSRAETQYF. CDR3 coding DNA: TGTGCCAGCAGCGGTTCGCGGGCCGAGACCCAGTACTTC.

In this sample, this clonotype turned up many times. The chain is built from TRBV28 and TRBJ1-1, with 7 positions matching TRBD1. The CDR3 spans 13 residues. V shed 2 bases, J shed 6 bases, and the junction held 3 bases outside the gene matches. Germline lookup yields CDR1 MDHEN and CDR2 SYDVKM. The CDR3 sequence: CASSLGQGAEAFF. CDR3 DNA: TGTGCCAGCAGTTTAGGGCAGGGGGCTGAAGCTTTCTTT. The full variable domain, rest sourced from reference TRBV28 and TRBJ1-1, is DVKVTQSSRYLVKRTGEKVFLECVQDMDHENMFWYRQDPGLGLRLIYFSYDVKMKEKGDIPEGYSVSREKKERFSLILESASTNQTSMYLCASSLGQGAEAFFGQGTRLTVV.

This clonotype was seen more than once but under ten times. This chain links TRBV7-9 with TRBJ2-7, with D perhaps being TRBD1 or TRBD2 (5 bases each). V was trimmed by 3 bases and J by 4 bases, leaving 16 bases between them. The germline V gene has CDR1 SEHNR and CDR2 FQNEAQ (reference sequence). CDR3 length: 15 residues. CDR3 sequence reads: CASSFGTMTGYEQYF. The CDR3 DNA reads TGTGCCAGCAGCTTCGGGACCATGACCGGGTACGAGCAGTACTTC.

In this sample, this clonotype turned up once. This chain uses TRBV2 with TRBJ2-3; 9 nucleotides line up with TRBD1. Losses at the gene ends were 5 bases for V and 10 bases for J; bases not matched to a gene: 10. Germline V lookup: CDR1 SNHLY, CDR2 FYNNEI. The CDR3 covers 14 residues. CDR3 bases: TGTGCCAGCAGTTTGTCCGGGACAGGGAGATCGCAGTATTTT. It is translated as CASSLSGTGRSQYF.

Note on this clonotype: The junction departs from germline at one end; a sequencing error may be responsible. The chain has TRBV20-1 and TRBJ2-2; TRBD1 matches at 8 bases. CDR3 length equals 14 residues. The germline gives CDR1 DFQATT, CDR2 SNEGSKA (reference sequence). The CDR3 here is CSARGQGDTGERFF. The CDR3, as DNA: TGCAGTGCCCGAGGACAGGGTGACACCGGGGAGCGGTTTTTT.

V and J are TRBV6-1 and TRBJ2-5; 7 bases fit TRBD1. V was clipped by 8 bases and J by 2 bases; unmatched bases: 8. This CDR3 is 14 amino acids long. Germline CDR1 and CDR2: MNHNS and SASEGT. The CDR3, as DNA: TGTGCCAGCGCAAGGGGGCCGGCGCAAGAGACCCAGTACTTC. Its translation: CASARGPAQETQYF.

The chain is built from TRBV19 and TRBJ1-1, with 8 nucleotides matching TRBD1. Germline V gene sequence: CDR1 LNHDA, CDR2 SQIVND (reference sequence). This CDR3 has 14 amino acids. The J segment lost 9 bases and the V segment lost 7 bases, leaving 13 bases of the junction unmatched. This CDR3 is CASKSLKRDRKAFF. The CDR3 coding sequence is TGTGCCAGTAAGTCCTTAAAACGGGACAGGAAAGCTTTCTTT.

This clonotype occurred many times. The chain links TRBV11-2 to TRBJ2-1; D may be TRBD1 (5 bases). The CDR3 spans 13 residues. Germline CDR1 SGHAT, CDR2 FQNNGV. V lost 3 bases to trimming and J lost 5 bases, with 8 bases between them. CDR3 protein: CASSLTAHNEQFF. In DNA, the CDR3 is TGTGCCAGCAGCTTGACAGCACACAATGAGCAGTTCTTC.

This chain joins TRBV5-1 and TRBJ1-4, with TRBD1 matching 7 bases. V was clipped by 9 bases and J by 6 bases; unmatched bases: 5. This CDR3 has 12 amino acids. Germline V gene lookup returns CDR1 SGHRS and CDR2 YFSETQ. This CDR3 is CAKYRGDEKLFF. CDR3 DNA: TGCGCCAAGTACAGGGGTGATGAAAAACTGTTTTTT. The full variable domain, completed using reference TRBV5-1 and TRBJ1-4, is KAGVTQTPRYLIKTRGQQVTLSCSPISGHRSVSWYQQTPGQGLQFLFEYFSETQRNKGNFPGRFSGRQFSNSRSEMNVSTLELGDSALYLCAKYRGDEKLFFGSGTQLSVL.

In the case of this clonotype: Since a much larger clone is just one base distant, this may be a read error. J is TRBJ2-1 and V is TRBV5-1, with 8 bases that match TRBD2. This CDR3 region has 13 residues. The germline V gene encodes CDR1 SGHRS and CDR2 YFSETQ. The ends lost 4 bases at V and 10 bases at J; junction bases unmatched: 7. CDR3 DNA sequence: TGCGCCAGCAGCGCGGGGGGAGCCTACGAGCAGTTCTTC. Encoded protein: CASSAGGAYEQFF.

The gene calls are TRBV10-3 and TRBJ2-2; 7 bases map to TRBD1. V lost 6 bases to trimming and J lost 5 bases; unmatched junction nucleotides: 6. The CDR3 is 14 amino acids. The V gene's germline CDR1 is ENHRY and CDR2 SYGVKD. CDR3 DNA sequence: TGTGCCATCAGCCAGACAGGGTTAACCGGGGAGCTGTTTTTT. It is translated as CAISQTGLTGELFF.

The table lists this clonotype with many counts. The rearrangement uses TRBV5-4 and TRBJ2-3; D call uncertain. The V and J ends lost 4 bases and 5 bases respectively, with 11 bases between them. The CDR3 is 13 residues long. Germline V lookup: CDR1 SGHNT, CDR2 YYREEE (reference sequence). The CDR3 DNA is TGTGCCAGCAGCACATCCCCTATAGATACGCAGTATTTT. Its translation: CASSTSPIDTQYF.

The chain links TRBV4-1 to TRBJ1-5, with unresolved D. This CDR3 spans 14 amino acids. V shed 5 bases and J shed 5 bases, with 13 bases lying between them. Germline V gene data show CDR1 as MGHRA and CDR2 as YSYEKL. CDR3 in amino acids: CASSAKLGYQPQHF. The DNA for the CDR3 is TGCGCCAGCAGCGCAAAGCTGGGGTATCAGCCCCAGCATTTT.

Many counts were recorded for this clonotype. The genes are TRBV6-2 or TRBV6-3 and TRBJ2-2; 10 bases fit TRBD1. The CDR3 runs 16 residues. CDR1 is MNHEY and CDR2 is SVGEGT in the germline V gene. V shed 4 bases, J shed 1 base, and the junction held 3 bases outside the gene matches. The chain's CDR3 is CASSSRDRGNTGELFF. Written as DNA, the CDR3 is TGTGCCAGCAGTTCACGGGACAGGGGGAACACCGGGGAGCTGTTTTTT.

This clonotype appeared many times. V gene TRBV28 combines with J gene TRBJ1-2; D is unresolved. This CDR3 region has 12 residues. Per the germline V gene, CDR1 is MDHEN and CDR2 is SYDVKM. Trimming pared 5 bases from V and 1 base from J, leaving 5 bases between. The CDR3 loop is CASSRNNYGYTF. The DNA for the CDR3 is TGTGCCAGCAGTCGCAATAACTATGGCTACACCTTC.

Many counts were recorded for this clonotype. This CDR3 is CASSRTGTEQYF. The CDR3 DNA sequence: TGTGCCAGCAGCCGCACAGGGACCGAGCAGTACTTC. The chain combines TRBV28 with TRBJ2-7; D perhaps matches TRBD1 (6 bases). The V and J ends lost 6 bases and 6 bases respectively, with 12 bases between them. The germline CDR1 and CDR2 sequences are MDHEN and SYDVKM. CDR3 length: 12 residues.

The J gene is TRBJ2-3, the V gene TRBV10-3; no firm D call. Germline V gene lookup returns CDR1 ENHRY and CDR2 SYGVKD. V was trimmed by 2 bases and J by 0 bases, leaving 27 bases between them. The CDR3 totals 21 residues. CDR3 DNA: TGTGCCATCAGTGAGCCCGCCCGGGCCCACCAGAGGATGGCTAGCACAGATACGCAGTATTTT. This sequence encodes CAISEPARAHQRMASTDTQYF.

This clonotype was seen many times. The genes are TRBV5-6 and TRBJ1-1, with D maybe TRBD1 (5 bases). There are 12 residues in the CDR3. V was pared by 0 bases and J by 8 bases, with 8 bases between. Germline V gene sequence: CDR1 SGHDT, CDR2 YYEEEE. The CDR3 protein is CASSLGYREAFF. The DNA of the CDR3 is TGTGCCAGCAGCTTGGGTTACAGGGAAGCTTTCTTT. Full variable domain (remainder filled in from reference TRBV5-6 and TRBJ1-1): DAGVTQSPTHLIKTRGQQVTLRCSPKSGHDTVSWYQQALGQGPQFIFQYYEEEERQRGNFPDRFSGHQFPNYSSELNVNALLLGDSALYLCASSLGYREAFFGQGTRLTVV.

This clonotype was recorded many times. The chain combines TRBV5-6 with TRBJ2-3, with TRBD2 matching over 10 bases. The CDR3 contains 16 residues. The V segment lost 3 bases and the J segment 5 bases; nucleotides outside the gene matches: 9. The germline CDR1 and CDR2 sequences are SGHDT and YYEEEE. CDR3 sequence reads: CASSSETLAGLDTQYF. CDR3 nucleotides: TGTGCCAGCAGCTCGGAAACACTAGCGGGATTAGATACGCAGTATTTT.

The sample holds many counts of this clonotype. The chain couples TRBV7-9 to TRBJ2-3, with 7 bases matching TRBD2. The CDR3 has 13 amino acids. In germline, CDR1 is SEHNR, CDR2 FQNEAQ (reference sequence). Trimming at V came to 4 bases and at J to 6 bases, leaving 4 bases not matched to a gene. CDR3 residues: CASSWPLADTQYF. In DNA form, the CDR3 reads TGTGCCAGCAGCTGGCCACTAGCGGATACGCAGTATTTT. Looking up the rest from reference TRBV7-9 and TRBJ2-3 gives the full variable domain: DTGVSQNPRHKITKRGQNVTFRCDPISEHNRLYWYRQTLGQGPEFLTYFQNEAQLEKSRLLSDRFSAERPKGSFSTLEIQRTEQGDSAMYLCASSWPLADTQYFGPGTRLTVL.

The chain combines TRBV30 with TRBJ2-1, with TRBD2 matching 8 bases. V lost 5 bases to trimming and J lost 1 base; unmatched junction nucleotides: 4. The CDR3 is 14 amino acids. Per germline, CDR1 GTSNPN and CDR2 SVGIG (reference sequence). The CDR3 sequence is CAWGSGGSYNEQFF. CDR3 in DNA: TGTGCCTGGGGAAGCGGGGGATCCTACAATGAGCAGTTCTTC.

This clonotype has only a few counts. J is TRBJ2-3 and V is TRBV3-1; D may be TRBD2 (6 bases). V lost 6 bases to trimming and J lost 5 bases, with 18 bases between them. The germline V gene has CDR1 LGHDT and CDR2 YNNKEL (reference sequence). The CDR3 consists of 15 residues. The CDR3 nucleotides read TGTGCCAGCAGGCCCTTTAGCGGCTCGGGAGATACGCAGTATTTT. It encodes CASRPFSGSGDTQYF.

This clonotype was counted at least ten times. V is TRBV28 and J is TRBJ2-7; TRBD2 matches 9 bases. The V segment lost 2 bases and the J segment 4 bases; nucleotides outside the gene matches: 9. CDR3 length: 16 residues. From germline, CDR1 is MDHEN and CDR2 SYDVKM. DNA for the CDR3: TGTGCCAGCAGTTTAAATGGTCTAGCGGGGTCATACGAGCAGTACTTC. As protein: CASSLNGLAGSYEQYF. Looking up the rest from reference TRBV28 and TRBJ2-7 gives the full variable domain: DVKVTQSSRYLVKRTGEKVFLECVQDMDHENMFWYRQDPGLGLRLIYFSYDVKMKEKGDIPEGYSVSREKKERFSLILESASTNQTSMYLCASSLNGLAGSYEQYFGPGTRLTVT.